Listed below are T cell receptor beta chains from one sample, sequenced in a study of PD-L1 blockade in urothelial cancer. Here immunoSEQ multiplex PCR was the method, and the copy in TCRdb shows in-frame clones only, minus some. This sample has more than 40,000 clones, with about 88% found just once. The sequenced sample was PBMCs, obtained around atezolizumab (anti-PD-L1) treatment. These receptors originate from an older woman with urothelial cancer. The CDR3 runs from the conserved cysteine through the conserved F or W. A D gene is named only where the DNA matches it firmly. Clone size appears in some rows only: once, few, many, or a class for an expanded clone.

TRBV30	TRBJ1-6	TRBD1	NA	CAWEFYRGRHAPLHF	TGTGCCTGGGAGTTTTACAGGGGCCGCCACGCACCCCTCCACTTT
TRBV7-6	TRBJ2-2	NA	NA	CASGGAGELFF	TGTGCCAGCGGGGGCGCCGGGGAGCTGTTTTTT
TRBV6-1	TRBJ2-1	NA	NA	CASSDREVVGERQFF	TGTGCCAGCAGTGATAGGGAGGTGGTGGGGGAGAGGCAGTTCTTC
TRBV5-1	TRBJ1-3	NA	NA	CASSLAGTGNTIYF	TGCGCCAGCAGCTTGGCAGGGACTGGAAACACCATATATTTT
TRBV7-9	TRBJ2-1	NA	NA	CASSLLGDLSYNEQFF	TGTGCCAGCAGCTTATTGGGCGATCTCTCCTACAATGAGCAGTTCTTC
TRBV6-1	TRBJ1-1	NA	NA	CASSEAAGRRTNTEAFF	TGTGCCAGCAGTGAAGCCGCGGGACGGAGAACGAACACTGAAGCTTTCTTT
TRBV5-4	TRBJ2-1	TRBD2	NA	CASSFGLANEQFF	TGTGCCAGCAGCTTTGGACTAGCCAATGAGCAGTTCTTC
TRBV7-3	TRBJ1-2	TRBD1	NA	CASSPSRGQGSSGYTF	TGTGCCAGCAGCCCGTCGCGGGGACAGGGATCGTCGGGCTACACCTTC
TRBV9	TRBJ2-3	TRBD1	NA	CASSVGTGPTADTQYF	TGTGCCAGCAGCGTAGGGACAGGACCCACCGCAGATACGCAGTATTTT
TRBV7-2	TRBJ1-2	TRBD1	NA	CASSLRTGPIYGYTF	TGTGCCAGCAGCTTACGGACAGGGCCCATCTATGGCTACACCTTC
TRBV4-3	TRBJ2-5	TRBD2	NA	CASSQEGVGRGVETQYF	TGCGCCAGCAGCCAAGAAGGGGTTGGGAGGGGTGTAGAGACCCAGTACTTC
TRBV27	TRBJ2-3	TRBD1	NA	CASSFDRVGGTQYF	TGTGCCAGCAGTTTTGACAGGGTCGGAGGTACGCAGTATTTT
TRBV10-3	TRBJ1-4	NA	NA	CAISVTGNEKLFF	TGTGCCATCAGTGTCACAGGGAACGAAAAACTGTTTTTT
TRBV11-3	TRBJ2-1	NA	NA	CASSQKGRVNEQFF	TGTGCCAGCAGCCAAAAAGGCAGGGTAAATGAGCAGTTCTTC
TRBV20-1	TRBJ1-2	NA	NA	CSARPSYGYTF	TGCAGTGCTAGACCATCCTATGGCTACACCTTC
TRBV7-9	TRBJ2-2	TRBD1	NA	CASSPGQRFGELFF	TGTGCCAGCAGCCCGGGACAGAGGTTCGGGGAGCTGTTTTTT
TRBV10-3	TRBJ2-7	TRBD2	NA	CAISEPGLAGDYEQYF	TGTGCCATCAGTGAACCCGGACTAGCGGGGGATTACGAGCAGTACTTC
TRBV14	TRBJ1-1	TRBD1	NA	CASSRRTGARAEAFF	TGTGCCAGCAGCCGAAGGACAGGGGCGAGGGCTGAAGCTTTCTTT
TRBV6-7	TRBJ1-1	TRBD1	NA	CASSYPDRGLEDTEAFF	TGTGCCAGCAGCTATCCTGACAGGGGGCTAGAGGACACTGAAGCTTTCTTT
TRBV19	TRBJ1-5	NA	NA	CASSIRQGHQPQHF	TGTGCCAGTAGTATTAGGCAGGGGCATCAGCCCCAGCATTTT
TRBV9	TRBJ1-2	NA	NA	CASSTTGYGYTF	TGTGCCAGCAGCACTACGGGGTATGGCTACACCTTC
TRBV4-1	TRBJ1-1	TRBD1	once	CASSQDRDRGQSTEAFF	TGCGCCAGCAGCCAAGACCGGGACAGGGGGCAAAGCACTGAAGCTTTCTTT
TRBV6-5	TRBJ1-2	TRBD1	NA	CASSSPGQGSYGYTF	TGTGCCAGCAGTTCGCCGGGACAGGGAAGCTATGGCTACACCTTC
TRBV7-9	TRBJ2-7	NA	NA	CASSSRDTRYEQYF	TGTGCCAGCAGCTCCCGGGACACCCGCTACGAGCAGTACTTC
TRBV14	TRBJ2-2	NA	NA	CASSQPRWAGHTGELFF	TGTGCCAGCAGCCAACCCCGATGGGCAGGGCACACCGGGGAGCTGTTTTTT
TRBV4-1	TRBJ1-2	NA	NA	CASSQEQLDGYTF	TGCGCCAGCAGCCAAGAACAGCTCGATGGCTACACCTTC
TRBV6-1	TRBJ1-1	NA	NA	CASSSDRNTEAFF	TGTGCCAGCTCCTCCGACAGGAACACTGAAGCTTTCTTT
TRBV9	TRBJ2-5	TRBD2	NA	CASSVGQRGGQEETQYF	TGTGCCAGCAGCGTCGGCCAGCGGGGGGGCCAGGAAGAGACCCAGTACTTC
TRBV5-1	TRBJ2-7	NA	few	CASSYSGSTYEQYF	TGCGCCAGCAGCTACTCCGGGTCTACCTACGAGCAGTACTTC
TRBV15	TRBJ2-7	TRBD1	NA	CATSRDYTGTGGYEQYF	TGTGCCACCAGCAGAGATTACACCGGGACAGGGGGCTACGAGCAGTACTTC
TRBV6-6	TRBJ1-2	NA	NA	CASSPRVSNYGYTF	TGTGCCAGCAGCCCACGGGTATCTAACTATGGCTACACCTTC
TRBV6-6	TRBJ1-5	NA	once	CASSYRQSMEPQHF	TGTGCCAGCAGTTACCGACAGAGTATGGAGCCCCAGCATTTT